Presented here are 23 T cell receptor beta chains from one specimen sequenced in a study of blood T cells in healthy people across ages. A second PCR of 7 to 11 cycles used a sample-barcoded 5' primer and a J-beta primer mix. From the 5' RACE reads, TCRdb called clonotypes with MiXCR, one entry per CDR3 protein. Of approximately 790,000 distinct CDR3 sequences detected, about 62% appear once; the ten largest clones hold 25% to 30%. The sequenced sample consisted of blood. The receptors derive from a young man in good health.

This clonotype was observed a few times. The rearrangement joins TRBV7-8 to TRBJ1-2; possibly TRBD1 for D (5 bases). Trimming pared 4 bases from V and 8 bases from J, leaving 11 bases between. Per germline, CDR1 SGHVS and CDR2 FQNEAQ. This CDR3 spans 12 amino acids. CDR3 residues: CASSSSGDGYTF. CDR3 coding DNA: TGTGCCAGCAGCTCAAGCGGGGACGGCTACACCTTC.

V is TRBV10-3 and J is TRBJ2-7; tentatively, D is TRBD1 or TRBD2 (5 bases each). The germline V gene encodes CDR1 ENHRY and CDR2 SYGVKD. V gave up 6 bases and J gave up 4 bases, with 10 bases separating them. This CDR3 contains 12 residues. DNA for the CDR3: TGTGCCATCAGCTCGGGACCGTACGAGCAGTACTTC. It encodes CAISSGPYEQYF.

This clonotype was observed a handful of times. For the CDR3, the DNA is TGTGCCAGCAGCTTAGCGGGGTTGAACACTGAAGCTTTCTTT. The encoded protein is CASSLAGLNTEAFF. This sequence joins TRBV13 and TRBJ1-1; D gene uncertain. The germline V gene has CDR1 PRHDT and CDR2 FYEKMQ (reference sequence). The CDR3 totals 14 residues. V gave up 1 base and J gave up 0 bases, with 6 bases separating them.

This chain uses TRBV7-8 with TRBJ2-3, with D tentatively TRBD1 or TRBD2 (5 bases each). The CDR3 sequence is 15 residues long. Trimming took 0 bases from V and 1 from J, leaving 8 bases between them. CDR1 is SGHVS, CDR2 FQNEAQ, per germline. The CDR3 sequence: CASSLAMGGTDTQYF. The CDR3 bases are TGTGCCAGCAGCTTAGCGATGGGGGGCACAGATACGCAGTATTTT.

In its sample, this clonotype was seen a few times. The V gene is TRBV10-3, the J gene TRBJ2-1; TRBD1 might be the D (5 bases). Trimming removed 0 bases at V and 4 bases at J, with 13 bases between. The CDR3 extends over 16 amino acids. Per germline, CDR1 ENHRY and CDR2 SYGVKD. In DNA form, the CDR3 reads TGTGCCATCAGTGAGTCGTTGACAGAAGATTACAATGAGCAGTTCTTC. Protein sequence: CAISESLTEDYNEQFF.

The chain carries TRBV7-2 and TRBJ2-7; 9 bases align to TRBD1. V dropped 6 bases and J dropped 2; count of bases not matched to a gene: 2. CDR1 is SGHTA, CDR2 FQGNSA, per germline. The CDR3 runs to 13 residues. The CDR3 reads CASRTGGAYEQYF. The DNA of the CDR3 is TGTGCCAGCAGAACAGGGGGCGCCTACGAGCAGTACTTC.

The rearrangement uses TRBV7-2 and TRBJ2-3, with 8 bases aligning to TRBD2. Germline assignment: CDR1 SGHTA and CDR2 FQGNSA. V was clipped by 6 bases and J by 0 bases; unmatched bases: 11. The CDR3 extends over 17 amino acids. As DNA, the CDR3 is TGTGCCAGCAGTCCCTGGCCCGGGGGGGCTAGCACAGATACGCAGTATTTT. Translating it yields CASSPWPGGASTDTQYF. The whole variable domain, remainder taken from reference TRBV7-2 and TRBJ2-3, is GAGVSQSPSNKVTEKGKDVELRCDPISGHTALYWYRQSLGQGLEFLIYFQGNSAPDKSGLPSDRFSAERTGGSVSTLTIQRTQQEDSAVYLCASSPWPGGASTDTQYFGPGTRLTVL.

This chain uses TRBV11-2 with TRBJ2-3; D call uncertain. The CDR3 consists of 14 residues. Germline CDR1 SGHAT, CDR2 FQNNGV. The germline V and J ends were trimmed by 5 bases and 1 base, with 10 bases remaining between them. The CDR3 bases are TGTGCCAGCAGCCTTAATCCGGGCACAGATACGCAGTATTTT. Its protein product is CASSLNPGTDTQYF.

A few counts support this clonotype. The CDR3 DNA is TGTGCCAGCAGAAAGCCTCCGGGACTAGCGGGTCGGAATGAGCAGTTCTTC. This gives the protein CASRKPPGLAGRNEQFF. This chain uses TRBV6-1 with TRBJ2-1; TRBD2 agrees at 12 bases. Germline V lookup: CDR1 MNHNS, CDR2 SASEGT. The V and J ends lost 6 bases and 7 bases, in that order; junction bases with no gene match: 13. The CDR3 runs to 17 residues.

Written as DNA, the CDR3 is TGTGCCAGCAGTGAAGGGGGGAGTTTAGAGCAGTTCTTC. It yields the protein CASSEGGSLEQFF. The chain carries TRBV2 and TRBJ2-1, with D possibly called TRBD1 or TRBD2 (5 bases each). Trimming cost V 1 base and J 10 bases, with 11 bases left between them. CDR1 is SNHLY, CDR2 FYNNEI, per germline. The CDR3 sequence is 13 residues long.

This clonotype was seen more than once but under ten times. CDR3 nucleotide sequence: TGTGCCAGCAGCTCCACAGGGCCCGGGACAGATACGCAGTATTTT. As protein: CASSSTGPGTDTQYF. This rearrangement joins TRBV13 to TRBJ2-3; D is perhaps TRBD1 (6 bases). The CDR3 is 15 amino acids. The germline CDR1 and CDR2 sequences are PRHDT and FYEKMQ (reference sequence). V was trimmed by 4 bases and J by 3 bases, leaving 14 bases between them.

This chain connects TRBV30 to TRBJ1-5; no firm D call. Trimming removed 0 bases from V and 0 bases from J, with 6 bases in between. The CDR3 spans 14 residues. CDR1 and CDR2 (germline): GTSNPN, SVGIG (reference sequence). CDR3 nucleotides: TGTGCCTGGAGTGTTCTAGGTAGCAATCAGCCCCAGCATTTT. Translated: CAWSVLGSNQPQHF.

This rearrangement joins TRBV6-2 or TRBV6-3 to TRBJ2-6; D uncertain. The germline gives CDR1 MNHEY, CDR2 SVGEGT. This CDR3 is built from 18 residues. V lost 6 bases and J lost 0, with 18 bases in between. The DNA for the CDR3 is TGTGCCAGCAGCCCTTTAGACAATCGGCACTCTGGGGCCAACGTCCTGACTTTC. It encodes CASSPLDNRHSGANVLTF.

The chain employs TRBV12-3 or TRBV12-4 and TRBJ2-1; D might be TRBD2 (5 bases). V was cut by 3 bases and J by 8 bases, with 8 bases left in between. The CDR3 runs 12 residues. The CDR3 here is CASSFSRDEQFF. In DNA, the CDR3 is TGTGCCAGCAGTTTTTCGAGGGATGAGCAGTTCTTC.

The V call is TRBV7-8, the J call TRBJ2-5; TRBD1 matches at 8 bases. This CDR3 region has 17 residues. With V trimmed by 2 bases and J by 2 bases, 10 bases remained unmatched. In germline, CDR1 is SGHVS, CDR2 FQNEAQ. The CDR3 DNA reads TGTGCCAGCAGCTTAACCCGGCTGGACAGGGTACAAGAGACCCAGTACTTC. This sequence encodes CASSLTRLDRVQETQYF.

This clonotype was seen more than once but under ten times. The V gene is TRBV4-2, the J gene TRBJ2-3, with D perhaps assigned TRBD1 or TRBD2 (5 bases each). Looked up from germline, CDR1 is LGHNA and CDR2 is YNFKEQ. The V gene lost 3 bases and the J gene lost 3 bases, with 16 bases spanning the gap. This CDR3 has 16 amino acids. The CDR3 nucleotides read TGTGCCAGCAGCCAGGGGACCGGTAGCATGACAGATACGCAGTATTTT. Residues: CASSQGTGSMTDTQYF.

This chain connects TRBV3-1 to TRBJ2-7; 9 bases are a match to TRBD1. Germline-derived CDR1 and CDR2 are LGHDT and YNNKEL (reference sequence). CDR3 length equals 18 residues. V lost 1 base, J lost 2 bases, and 12 bases stayed unmatched. This CDR3 is CASSQVGDRETRPYEQYF. In DNA, the CDR3 is TGTGCCAGCAGCCAAGTGGGGGACAGGGAAACTCGACCCTACGAGCAGTACTTC.

The chain carries TRBV20-1 and TRBJ2-4; tentative D call: TRBD2 (5 bases). Near its end, the DNA agrees better with TRBJ2-5, so the J call may be wrong. The CDR3 is 12 amino acids. Germline CDR1 and CDR2: DFQATT and SNEGSKA (reference sequence). CDR3 nucleotides: TGCAGTGCCTTTCGGGGCCAAGAGACCCAGTACTTC. Translated: CSAFRGQETQYF.

This chain's CDR3 is CASSLGGLVSNQPQHF. Here the CDR3 DNA reads TGTGCCAGCAGTTTAGGGGGGCTCGTATCAAATCAGCCCCAGCATTTT. The chain employs TRBV6-6 and TRBJ1-5, with D possibly TRBD1 on 6 matching bases. Germline V lookup: CDR1 MNHNY, CDR2 SVGAGI (reference sequence). The CDR3 is 16 residues long. Trimming took off 4 bases at V and 4 bases at J, with 17 bases between the two ends.

This clonotype was seen ten or more times. The J gene is TRBJ2-7, the V gene TRBV20-1; TRBD1 agrees at 10 bases. The junction had 2 bases not matched to a gene; V was cut back by 6 bases and J by 3 bases. CDR3 size: 12 residues. CDR1 is DFQATT and CDR2 is SNEGSKA in the germline V gene (reference sequence). CDR3 bases: TGCAGTGCCAGGGACAGGGGCTACGAGCAGTACTTC. Amino acids: CSARDRGYEQYF.

This rearrangement joins TRBV10-2 to TRBJ2-3, with D perhaps TRBD1 or TRBD2 (5 bases each). The ends were cut back, 9 bases at V and 6 bases at J, with 13 bases in the middle. The CDR3 extends over 12 amino acids. CDR1 and CDR2 (germline): WSHSY, SAAADI. The CDR3 reads CASSRGDDTQYF. CDR3 nucleotides: TGCGCCAGTAGCCGTGGGGACGATACGCAGTATTTT.

The chain is built from TRBV7-2 and TRBJ1-5, with 8 bases fitting TRBD1. Germline V CDR1 and CDR2: SGHTA, FQGNSA. The CDR3 has 15 amino acids. V shed 3 bases, J shed 0 bases, and the junction held 1 base outside the gene matches. The CDR3 protein is CASSFTGGSNQPQHF. CDR3 DNA: TGTGCCAGCAGCTTTACAGGGGGTAGCAATCAGCCCCAGCATTTT.

The CDR3 sequence: CASSSGGGNQPQHF. DNA of the CDR3: TGTGCCAGCAGTTCGGGGGGGGGCAATCAGCCCCAGCATTTT. The genes are TRBV12-3 or TRBV12-4 and TRBJ1-5, with a possible D match to TRBD1 (5 bases). The CDR3 sequence is 14 residues long. The V and J ends lost 4 bases and 2 bases respectively, with 9 bases between them.